This is a list of T cell receptor beta chains from one sample in a study of control samples from healthy donors and cancer patients. Libraries were prepared by immunoSEQ multiplex PCR; TCRdb keeps only in-frame clonotypes and omits some of them. The data contain some 57,000 clones, 95% of them singletons. The sequencing input was blood. The receptors stem from a man aged 25-45 years in good health. CDR3s include the opening cysteine and the closing phenylalanine or tryptophan. A D gene is named only where the DNA matches it firmly. Clone size is not always given. Where it is, it says once, few, many or a class for expanded clones.

TRBD2,TRBJ2-1,TRBV2,NA,TGTGCCAGCAGGAGGGGACTAGCGGGAGCCAATGAGCAGTTCTTC,CASRRGLAGANEQFF
NA,TRBJ1-2,TRBV5-1,NA,TGCGCCAGCAGCTTGGACACGTATGGCTACACCTTC,CASSLDTYGYTF
NA,TRBJ1-2,TRBV18,NA,TGTGCCAGCTCGCGATTATCCAGCGAAGGCTACACCTTC,CASSRLSSEGYTF
TRBD2,TRBJ2-1,TRBV7-3,NA,TGTGCCAGCAGCTTACTTGGGCTAGCGGACCTCAATGAGCAGTTCTTC,CASSLLGLADLNEQFF
TRBD2,TRBJ2-7,TRBV27,NA,TGTGCCAGCAGTTTATCCAGGGGTAGCGGGGTTCAGCAGTACTTC,CASSLSRGSGVQQYF
NA,TRBJ1-5,TRBV5-6,NA,TGTGCCAGCAGCTCAGGGATCAGCAATCAGCCCCAGCATTTT,CASSSGISNQPQHF
NA,TRBJ2-2,TRBV27,NA,TGTGCCAGCAGTTTACGGACGAACACCGGGGAGCTGTTTTTT,CASSLRTNTGELFF
NA,TRBJ1-4,TRBV27,NA,TGTGCCAGCAGACTTGGAGCTGCAACTAATGAAAAACTGTTTTTT,CASRLGAATNEKLFF
NA,TRBJ2-1,TRBV5-1,once,TGCGCCAGCAGCCTAGAAGTACACAATGAGCAGTTCTTC,CASSLEVHNEQFF
NA,TRBJ2-7,TRBV7-8,NA,TGTGCCAGCAGCTTAGGAGGTCAGACCAGGGGCGAGCAGTACTTC,CASSLGGQTRGEQYF
NA,TRBJ1-5,TRBV7-2,NA,TGTGCCAGCAGCTTAGATTCAATTCAGCCCCAGCATTTT,CASSLDSIQPQHF
NA,TRBJ2-3,TRBV12-5,NA,TGTGCTAGTGCCCCGGGCAGAGAAACAGATACGCAGTATTTT,CASAPGRETDTQYF
NA,TRBJ1-2,TRBV2,NA,TGTGCCAGCACGGACAGCCTTAACTATGGCTACACCTTC,CASTDSLNYGYTF
TRBD1,TRBJ2-1,TRBV24-1,NA,TGTGCCACCAGTGAAAGAGGGACAGGCAATGAGCAGTTCTTC,CATSERGTGNEQFF
NA,TRBJ2-3,TRBV7-8,NA,TGTGCCAGCAGCTCTGCAAGGGGGAGGAGAGGAGATACGCAGTATTTT,CASSSARGRRGDTQYF
TRBD1,TRBJ1-2,TRBV6-5,NA,TGTGCCAGCAGGAACAGGGGGCGGGATGGCTACACCTTC,CASRNRGRDGYTF